Below, 23 T cell receptor beta chains from the same sample are listed, as sequenced in a study of blood T cells in healthy people across ages. A second PCR of about 7 to 12 cycles used a sample-barcoded 5' primer and a J-beta primer mix. TCRdb ran MiXCR on the 5' RACE reads and lists one entry per CDR3 protein. This sample has roughly 560,000 distinct CDR3 sequences, with 24% found just once. A further study also used this sample, focusing on T cells of mothers and their children.

Material for sequencing was blood. These receptors came from a boy aged 5-17 years in good health.

The chain carries TRBV20-1 and TRBJ1-5; the D is unclear. Trimming took 1 base from V and 0 from J, leaving 16 bases between them. CDR3 length: 17 residues. Per germline, CDR1 DFQATT and CDR2 SNEGSKA (reference sequence). CDR3 nucleotide sequence: TGCAGTGCTAGAGTAAGGGCCGAAGGGATTAGCAATCAGCCCCAGCATTTT. It encodes CSARVRAEGISNQPQHF.

The chain is built from TRBV20-1 and TRBJ2-2; maybe TRBD2 (5 bases). The CDR3 spans 12 residues. Trimming stripped 7 bases from V and 3 bases from J, with 9 bases between. Germline V lookup: CDR1 DFQATT, CDR2 SNEGSKA (reference sequence). Here the CDR3 DNA reads TGCAGTGGCAAGGGAGACACCGGGGAGCTGTTTTTT. Protein product: CSGKGDTGELFF.

This chain uses TRBV9 with TRBJ1-2; D is perhaps TRBD1 (5 bases). The CDR3 consists of 13 residues. Germline-derived CDR1 and CDR2 are SGDLS and YYNGEE. Trimming took 4 bases from V and 4 from J, leaving 11 bases between them. The CDR3 loop is CASSKGVGYGYTF. The CDR3, as DNA: TGTGCCAGCAGCAAAGGGGTCGGCTATGGCTACACCTTC.

This clonotype was found a few times. The chain couples TRBV7-9 to TRBJ1-2; no clear D. V was pared by 5 bases and J by 5 bases, with 15 bases between. Germline V gives CDR1 SEHNR, CDR2 FQNEAQ (reference sequence). This CDR3 spans 14 amino acids. CDR3 loop: CASSPPGQKYGYTF. Here the CDR3 DNA reads TGTGCCAGCAGCCCGCCGGGTCAAAAATATGGCTACACCTTC.

There are many counts of this clonotype. V and J are TRBV7-9 and TRBJ2-3; 14 bases agree with TRBD2. Germline V gives CDR1 SEHNR, CDR2 FQNEAQ (reference sequence). The length of the CDR3 is 15 residues. Trimming removed 5 bases from V and 6 bases from J; junction bases left unmatched: 4. CDR3 residues: CASSTRLAGGDTQYF. The CDR3 nucleotides read TGTGCCAGCAGCACCCGACTAGCGGGAGGGGATACGCAGTATTTT.

This chain connects TRBV7-9 to TRBJ2-7; D is ambiguous. Germline V lookup: CDR1 SEHNR, CDR2 FQNEAQ (reference sequence). This CDR3 has 11 amino acids. The V and J ends lost 4 bases and 7 bases respectively, with 8 bases between them. The CDR3 loop is CASSYYVEQYF. The CDR3 DNA follows: TGTGCCAGCAGCTACTATGTTGAGCAGTACTTC.

Ten or more counts support this clonotype. This chain joins TRBV9 and TRBJ2-1; TRBD2 matches 10 bases. Trimming cost V 3 bases and J 2 bases; bases outside gene matches: 2. Germline V lookup: CDR1 SGDLS, CDR2 YYNGEE. This CDR3 spans 15 amino acids. In DNA, the CDR3 is TGTGCCAGCAGCGGGACTAGCGGACCCTACAATGAGCAGTTCTTC. Its protein product is CASSGTSGPYNEQFF.

V usage is TRBV20-1 and J usage is TRBJ2-5; 14 bases line up with TRBD2. The J segment lost 3 bases and the V segment lost 5 bases, leaving 8 bases of the junction unmatched. This CDR3 region has 16 residues. The germline CDR1 and CDR2 sequences are DFQATT and SNEGSKA (reference sequence). Here the CDR3 reads CSARGLAGGSEETQYF. The CDR3 DNA sequence: TGCAGTGCTCGTGGACTAGCGGGAGGAAGCGAAGAGACCCAGTACTTC.

This clonotype was observed a handful of times. V usage is TRBV20-1 and J usage is TRBJ2-5; D unclear. The CDR3 extends over 13 amino acids. Germline V gene sequence: CDR1 DFQATT, CDR2 SNEGSKA (reference sequence). Trimming removed 3 bases from V and 4 bases from J, with 12 bases in between. The CDR3 sequence: CSASVADGETQYF. Here the CDR3 DNA reads TGCAGTGCTAGTGTTGCGGATGGAGAGACCCAGTACTTC.

CDR3 bases: TGCGCCAGCAGCTCTTCGGACGAGCAGTACTTC. The encoded protein is CASSSSDEQYF. V and J are TRBV5-1 and TRBJ2-7, with D uncertain. The germline V and J ends were trimmed by 3 bases and 5 bases, with 6 bases remaining between them. The CDR3 runs to 11 residues. Germline V gives CDR1 SGHRS, CDR2 YFSETQ.

This chain connects TRBV6-4 to TRBJ2-6, with D unresolved. This CDR3 spans 15 amino acids. V was trimmed by 2 bases and J by 0 bases, leaving 5 bases between them. Germline V gene lookup returns CDR1 MRHNA and CDR2 SNTAGT. CDR3 bases: TGTGCCAGCAGTGACCACTACTCTGGGGCCAACGTCCTGACTTTC. Translated: CASSDHYSGANVLTF.

Points on this clonotype: A much more abundant neighbour one base away suggests this may be a read error. The V gene is TRBV6-1, the J gene TRBJ2-5; D call uncertain. V was clipped by 6 bases and J by 5 bases, with 7 bases between them. Germline V lookup: CDR1 MNHNS, CDR2 SASEGT. The CDR3 spans 11 residues. CDR3 protein: CASRDWETQYF. The DNA for the CDR3 is TGTGCCAGCAGGGATTGGGAGACCCAGTACTTC.

This rearrangement joins TRBV18 to TRBJ2-2, with 8 bases fitting TRBD1. Germline values: CDR1 KGHSH, CDR2 LQKENI. The CDR3 runs to 16 residues. Germline trimming cut 5 bases from V and 4 bases from J; bases unmatched to any gene: 9. CDR3 in amino acids: CASSSTGTGGTGELFF. The CDR3 nucleotides are TGTGCCAGCTCATCGACCGGGACAGGCGGCACCGGGGAGCTGTTTTTT.

The table lists this clonotype with a few counts. A junction end diverges from the germline sequence, so it may reflect a read error. The chain uses TRBV5-6 and TRBJ2-5, with D unclear. CDR1 is SGHDT, CDR2 YYEEEE, per germline. The CDR3 is 12 amino acids. The CDR3 nucleotides are TGTGCCAGCAGCTATGTCCAAGGGACCCAGTACTTC. Translating it yields CASSYVQGTQYF. Complete variable domain (other parts from reference TRBV5-6 and TRBJ2-5): DAGVTQSPTHLIKTRGQQVTLRCSPKSGHDTVSWYQQALGQGPQFIFQYYEEEERQRGNFPDRFSGHQFPNYSSELNVNALLLGDSALYLCASSYVQGTQYFGPGTRLLVL.

V is TRBV11-2 and J is TRBJ2-1; 10 bases are a match to TRBD2. This CDR3 comprises 16 residues. Germline assignment: CDR1 SGHAT and CDR2 FQNNGV. V gave up 6 bases and J gave up 1 base; unmatched junction bases: 6. Here the CDR3 reads CASRPVAGGSYNEQFF. The CDR3 region has the DNA TGTGCCAGCAGACCGGTAGCGGGAGGTTCCTACAATGAGCAGTTCTTC. Based on the CDR3 plus reference TRBV11-2 and TRBJ2-1, the full variable domain is EAGVAQSPRYKIIEKRQSVAFWCNPISGHATLYWYQQILGQGPKLLIQFQNNGVVDDSQLPKDRFSAERLKGVDSTLKIQPAKLEDSAVYLCASRPVAGGSYNEQFFGPGTRLTVL.

J is TRBJ2-7 and V is TRBV29-1; a possible D gene is TRBD1 (5 bases). V lost 6 bases and J 6 bases, leaving 12 bases between the germline ends. The CDR3 runs to 11 residues. The germline CDR1 and CDR2 sequences are SQVTM and ANQGSEA. The CDR3 here is CSVQGLGEQYF. The CDR3 coding sequence is TGCAGCGTGCAGGGATTGGGCGAGCAGTACTTC.

The rearrangement links TRBV9 to TRBJ2-3; TRBD2 is a possible D gene (6 bases). Trimming took 5 bases from V and 4 from J, leaving 17 bases between them. This CDR3 is built from 15 residues. The germline V gene encodes CDR1 SGDLS and CDR2 YYNGEE. CDR3 region: CASRAVGGEADTQYF. The CDR3 region has the DNA TGTGCCAGCAGGGCCGTAGGCGGGGAGGCAGATACGCAGTATTTT.

CDR3 in DNA: TGTGCCAGCAGCCCATCGATAGCGGGCTACAATGAGCAGTTCTTC. This encodes CASSPSIAGYNEQFF. V usage is TRBV13 and J usage is TRBJ2-1; the match to TRBD2 covers 7 bases. Germline loops: CDR1 PRHDT, CDR2 FYEKMQ (reference sequence). V lost 5 bases and J lost 3; bases outside the gene matches: 7. There are 15 residues in the CDR3.

The chain employs TRBV11-1 and TRBJ1-1; no clear D. CDR1 and CDR2 from the germline V gene are SGHAT and FQDESV (reference sequence). The CDR3 runs 12 residues. V was trimmed by 4 bases and J by 7 bases, leaving 10 bases between them. This chain's CDR3 is CASSSERIEAFF. The DNA of the CDR3 is TGTGCCAGCAGCTCGGAGCGGATTGAAGCTTTCTTT.

A few counts support this clonotype. V is TRBV28 and J is TRBJ1-1; D not certain. Per germline, CDR1 MDHEN and CDR2 SYDVKM. Between the trimmed V and J ends, which lost 1 base and 8 bases, there was a span of 5 bases. CDR3 length: 11 amino acids. CDR3 sequence reads: CASSLFGEAFF. The CDR3 DNA sequence: TGTGCCAGCAGTTTATTCGGGGAAGCTTTCTTT.

V is TRBV7-9 and J is TRBJ1-4; D unresolved. CDR3 length equals 17 residues. Trimming took 7 bases from V and 3 from J, leaving 21 bases between them. CDR1 and CDR2 from the germline V gene are SEHNR and FQNEAQ (reference sequence). In DNA, the CDR3 is TGTGCCAGCATCGAGCTGGCTATGACGGTTTCTAATGAAAAACTGTTTTTT. Its translation: CASIELAMTVSNEKLFF.

V gene TRBV28 combines with J gene TRBJ2-3, with a weak D call TRBD2 (6 bases). The CDR3 has 16 amino acids. Trimming took 5 bases from V and 6 from J, leaving 21 bases between them. CDR1 is MDHEN, CDR2 SYDVKM, per germline. The CDR3 sequence: CASSPGLADPPDTQYF. CDR3 coding DNA: TGTGCCAGCAGTCCGGGACTGGCTGACCCCCCGGATACGCAGTATTTT.

V and J are TRBV28 and TRBJ1-5, with D uncertain. The CDR3 loop spans 12 amino acids. V was shortened by 6 bases and J by 7 bases, with 10 bases between the two germline ends. CDR1 is MDHEN, CDR2 SYDVKM, per germline. The CDR3 DNA reads as TGTGCCAGCAGACCAGGCCCCCAGCCCCAGCATTTT. The encoded protein is CASRPGPQPQHF.